The 5 T cell receptor beta chains given below trace back to one sample, sequenced in a study of neurological immune-mediated disorders. TCRdb ran MiXCR on the 5' RACE reads and lists one entry per CDR3 protein. Here the sample spans 55,000 to 65,000 distinct CDR3 sequences, about an eighth being singletons. The sample comprised PBMCs. Every receptor here comes from a woman aged 55-75 years with HTLV-1-associated myelopathy (HAM/TSP).

This clonotype was picked up many times. The chain recombines TRBV28 with TRBJ2-5; 10 bases match TRBD2. Germline CDR1 reads MDHEN; CDR2 reads SYDVKM. The CDR3 loop spans 16 amino acids. The ends lost 2 bases at V and 4 bases at J; junction bases unmatched: 7. CDR3 sequence (DNA): TGTGCCAGCAGTTTACCTAGCGGGAGCCTGAGAGAGACCCAGTACTTC. The encoded protein is CASSLPSGSLRETQYF.

This clonotype has ten or more counts. The genes are TRBV6-5 and TRBJ2-2; no definite D call. There are 13 residues in the CDR3. CDR1 MNHEY and CDR2 SVGAGI come from the germline V gene. Trimming shortened V by 0 bases and J by 7 bases, and 6 bases separated the two germline ends. CDR3 region: CASSYSFGGELFF. The CDR3 DNA sequence: TGTGCCAGCAGTTACTCGTTTGGCGGGGAGCTGTTTTTT.

This clonotype showed up many times. The rearrangement joins TRBV2 to TRBJ2-2, with TRBD2 matching over 10 bases. After removal of 4 bases from V and 5 bases from J, the junction contained 7 bases not matched to a gene. CDR1 is SNHLY, CDR2 FYNNEI, per germline. CDR3 length: 16 residues. The CDR3 nucleotides read TGTGCCAGCAGTGCCTCAGCGGGAGGGCTGACCGGGGAGCTGTTTTTT. This translates into CASSASAGGLTGELFF.

This clonotype was counted at least ten times. The chain is built from TRBV20-1 and TRBJ1-1; TRBD1 matches at 12 bases. This CDR3 spans 15 amino acids. With 4 bases clipped from V and 5 bases from J, the junction kept 8 bases outside the gene matches. Germline loops: CDR1 DFQATT, CDR2 SNEGSKA (reference sequence). In nucleotides, the CDR3 is TGCAGTGCTAAGGGACAGGGGGCGTCGGATACTGAAGCTTTCTTT. It translates to CSAKGQGASDTEAFF.

This clonotype has ten or more counts. The rearrangement uses TRBV11-2 and TRBJ2-1; D unclear. This CDR3 spans 15 amino acids. CDR1 and CDR2 from the germline V gene are SGHAT and FQNNGV. Trimming cost V 4 bases and J 6 bases, with 16 bases left between them. The CDR3 nucleotides read TGTGCCAGCAGCTCCCCTGGAAGGTCTTTCAATGAGCAGTTCTTC. Translation gives CASSSPGRSFNEQFF.